Each of the 9 T cell receptor beta chains below was sequenced from the same sample in a study of regulatory T cells in long-lasting Graves disease. Time point in this sample: newly diagnosed GD, antithyroid drugs for less than 3 months. Following extraction of RNA from PBMCs, that RNA was used to make the TCR library. In building TCR beta libraries, iRepertoire HTBI primers were used together with Arm-PCR of CDR3 regions. TCRdb independently ran MiXCR on the multiplex PCR reads; one entry per CDR3 protein. The sample shows about 460,000 distinct CDR3 sequences, less than 15% of them seen only once. This same sample was also part of a study on T cells in Graves' hyperthyroidism and ophthalmopathy.

Material: peripheral blood mononuclear cells (PBMCs), obtained at new diagnosis, from a patient treated with antithyroid drugs. These receptors were obtained from a woman aged 45-59 years with Graves disease.

This clonotype has just one count. A read error likely explains this, since a far larger clone differs by one base. J is TRBJ2-7 and V is TRBV28; no reliable D call. V shed 7 bases and J shed 1 base, with 11 bases lying between them. This CDR3 spans 13 amino acids. The germline gives CDR1 MDHEN, CDR2 SYDVKM. This CDR3 is CASIPPGSYEQYF. CDR3 DNA sequence: TGTGCCAGCATCCCCCCGGGTTCCTACGAGCAGTACTTC.

This clonotype was recorded many times. The V gene is TRBV12-3 or TRBV12-4, the J gene TRBJ2-7, with D perhaps TRBD1 or TRBD2 (5 bases each). The CDR3 spans 11 residues. V lost 6 bases and J lost 7, with 10 bases in between. The CDR3, as DNA: TGTGCCAGCAGCGGGACGTCAGAGCAGTACTTC. Amino acid sequence: CASSGTSEQYF.

This clonotype has only a few counts. The chain links TRBV7-3 to TRBJ2-1; D gene unclear. Trimming cost V 1 base and J 3 bases, with 16 bases left between them. CDR1 and CDR2 from the germline V gene are SGHTA and FQGTGA. The CDR3 consists of 17 residues. CDR3 residues: CASSLNPPERFYNEQFF. In nucleotides, the CDR3 is TGTGCCAGCAGCTTAAATCCTCCTGAGAGATTCTACAATGAGCAGTTCTTC. Using reference TRBV7-3 and TRBJ2-1 for the parts outside the CDR3, the full variable domain is GAGVSQTPSNKVTEKGKYVELRCDPISGHTALYWYRQSLGQGPEFLIYFQGTGAADDSGLPNDRFFAVRPEGSVSTLKIQRTERGDSAVYLCASSLNPPERFYNEQFFGPGTRLTVL.

This clonotype occurred a few times. The V call is TRBV11-2, the J call TRBJ2-1, with 7 bases lining up with TRBD1. With V trimmed by 2 bases and J by 9 bases, 13 bases remained unmatched. The CDR3 has 16 residues. Germline loops: CDR1 SGHAT, CDR2 FQNNGV. The CDR3 DNA reads as TGTGCCAGCAGCTTATTCGGGACAGAGACCTGCAGTGAGCAGTTCTTC. Translation: CASSLFGTETCSEQFF.

This rearrangement joins TRBV4-1 to TRBJ1-1; TRBD1 agrees at 7 bases. Germline CDR1 and CDR2: MGHRA and YSYEKL. V was pared by 0 bases and J by 7 bases, with 8 bases of the junction left unmatched. The CDR3 length is 15 residues. CDR3 sequence reads: CASSQDDREDFEAFF. DNA for the CDR3: TGCGCCAGCAGCCAAGATGACAGGGAGGACTTTGAAGCTTTCTTT.

Here the CDR3 reads CASSVVGTPEGEQYF. In DNA form, the CDR3 reads TGTGCCAGCAGCGTAGTAGGGACACCTGAAGGCGAGCAGTACTTC. The V and J genes are TRBV9 and TRBJ2-7; TRBD1 might be the D (6 bases). This CDR3 is 15 amino acids long. Germline-derived CDR1 and CDR2 are SGDLS and YYNGEE. Trimming took 0 bases from V and 6 from J, leaving 16 bases between them.

The chain links TRBV6-9 to TRBJ1-2, with 7 positions matching TRBD1. Germline assignment: CDR1 MNHGY and CDR2 SVAAGI. V dropped 2 bases and J dropped 7; count of bases not matched to a gene: 7. This CDR3 is built from 14 residues. The CDR3, as DNA: TGTGCCAGCAGTTATGACAGGGTCGTTTCTGGCTACACCTTC. This encodes CASSYDRVVSGYTF.

V and J are TRBV12-3 or TRBV12-4 and TRBJ2-2; D remains ambiguous. The CDR3 contains 12 residues. Between the trimmed V and J ends, which lost 8 bases and 5 bases, there was a span of 9 bases. In DNA, the CDR3 is TGTGCCAGCCGAATTGGGACCGGGGAGCTGTTTTTT. Protein sequence: CASRIGTGELFF.

This clonotype has at least ten counts. The chain uses TRBV11-2 and TRBJ2-7; 12 bases align to TRBD1. Germline lookup yields CDR1 SGHAT and CDR2 FQNNGV. The CDR3 runs 14 residues. With V trimmed by 3 bases and J by 5 bases, 2 bases remained unmatched. For the CDR3, the DNA is TGTGCCAGCAGCTTGGGGACAGGGGGCCACGAGCAGTACTTC. Protein sequence: CASSLGTGGHEQYF.